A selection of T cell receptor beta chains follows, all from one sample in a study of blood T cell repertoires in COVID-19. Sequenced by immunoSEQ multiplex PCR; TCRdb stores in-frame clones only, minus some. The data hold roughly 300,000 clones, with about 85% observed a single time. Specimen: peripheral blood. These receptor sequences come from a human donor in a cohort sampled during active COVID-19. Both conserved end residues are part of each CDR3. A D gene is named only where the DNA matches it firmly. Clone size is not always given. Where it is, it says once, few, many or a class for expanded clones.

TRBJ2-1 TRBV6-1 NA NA CASSFLLGVRNEQFF TGTGCCAGCAGCTTCCTTCTAGGGGTCAGGAATGAGCAGTTCTTC
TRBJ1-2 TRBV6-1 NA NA CASREQVSLPNYGYTF TGTGCCAGCAGGGAACAGGTTTCTCTACCTAACTATGGCTACACCTTC
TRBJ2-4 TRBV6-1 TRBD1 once CASSEAQAGGRNIQYF TGTGCCAGCAGTGAAGCGCAGGCAGGGGGTCGAAACATTCAGTACTTC
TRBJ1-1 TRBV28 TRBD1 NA CASSFLGTGNFAAFF TGTGCCAGCAGTTTCCTAGGGACAGGGAATTTTGCGGCTTTCTTT
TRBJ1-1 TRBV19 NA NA CASSITQVGEAFF TGTGCCAGTAGTATAACACAGGTAGGCGAAGCTTTCTTT
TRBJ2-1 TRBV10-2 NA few CASKFAGPLANEQFF TGCGCCAGCAAATTCGCGGGACCCCTGGCGAATGAGCAGTTCTTC
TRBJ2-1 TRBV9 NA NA CASSPTSYNEQFF TGTGCCAGCAGCCCTACTAGCTACAATGAGCAGTTCTTC
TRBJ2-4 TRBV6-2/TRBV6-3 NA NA CASSTTQGGNIQYF TGTGCCAGCAGTACTACACAGGGCGGGAACATTCAGTACTTC
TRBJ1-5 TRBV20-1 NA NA CSASKGGNNQPQHF TGCAGTGCTAGTAAAGGGGGAAACAATCAGCCCCAGCATTTT
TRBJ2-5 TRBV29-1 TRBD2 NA CSVEEVGPSTSGRPGTQYF TGCAGCGTTGAAGAGGTAGGGCCGAGTACTAGCGGGAGGCCGGGGACCCAGTACTTC
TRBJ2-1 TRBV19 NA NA CASSIRTSYNEQFF TGTGCCAGTAGTATACGCACAAGTTACAATGAGCAGTTCTTC
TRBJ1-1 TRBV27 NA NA CASKNSGETEAFF TGTGCCAGCAAAAATTCAGGGGAGACTGAAGCTTTCTTT
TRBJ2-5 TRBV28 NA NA CASSLRGETQYF TGTGCCAGCAGTTTAAGGGGCGAGACCCAGTACTTC
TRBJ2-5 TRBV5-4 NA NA CASSQSSRGDETQYF TGTGCCAGCAGCCAGTCCAGCAGGGGCGATGAGACCCAGTACTTC
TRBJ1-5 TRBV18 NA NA CASSKESNQPQHF TGTGCCAGCTCGAAGGAGAGCAATCAGCCCCAGCATTTT
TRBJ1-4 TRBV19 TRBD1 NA CASSPGQTSEKLFF TGTGCCAGTAGTCCGGGACAGACTAGTGAAAAACTGTTTTTT
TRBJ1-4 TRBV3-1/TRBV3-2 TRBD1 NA CASSPGTVTEKLFF TGTGCCAGCAGCCCCGGGACAGTAACCGAAAAACTGTTTTTT
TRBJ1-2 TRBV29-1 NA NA CSVESVVGYTF TGCAGCGTTGAATCCGTTGTGGGCTACACCTTC
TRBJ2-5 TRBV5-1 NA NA CASSLSREETQYF TGCGCCAGCAGCTTAAGTCGCGAAGAGACCCAGTACTTC
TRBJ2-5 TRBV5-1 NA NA CASTHGRGRSETQYF TGCGCCAGCACCCACGGGAGAGGGAGATCGGAGACCCAGTACTTC
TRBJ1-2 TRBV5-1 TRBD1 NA CASSSSPDRSTYGYTF TGCGCCAGCAGCTCCTCTCCGGACAGGAGTACCTATGGCTACACCTTC
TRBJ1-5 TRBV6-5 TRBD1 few CASSRGQGLYQPQHF TGTGCCAGCAGTCGTGGACAGGGGCTTTATCAGCCCCAGCATTTT
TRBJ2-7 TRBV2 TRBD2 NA CASSPPLAGVSYEQYF TGTGCCAGCAGTCCTCCCCTAGCGGGAGTTTCATACGAGCAGTACTTC
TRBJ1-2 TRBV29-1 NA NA CSAPQGYGYTF TGCAGCGCTCCACAGGGCTATGGCTACACCTTC
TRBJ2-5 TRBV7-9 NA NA CASSQNRAQETQYF TGTGCCAGCAGCCAGAACAGGGCCCAAGAGACCCAGTACTTC
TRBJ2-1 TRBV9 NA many CASSVEEGVEQFF TGTGCCAGCAGCGTAGAAGAGGGAGTTGAGCAGTTCTTC
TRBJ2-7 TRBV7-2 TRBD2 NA CASSLGSSGSIEQYF TGTGCCAGCAGCTTAGGTAGTAGCGGGAGTATTGAGCAGTACTTC
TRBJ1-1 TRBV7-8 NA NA CASSLAAGNTEAFF TGTGCCAGCAGCTTAGCTGCGGGCAACACTGAAGCTTTCTTT
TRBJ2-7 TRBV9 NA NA CASSFDRSSYEQYF TGTGCCAGCAGCTTCGACAGGTCCTCCTACGAGCAGTACTTC
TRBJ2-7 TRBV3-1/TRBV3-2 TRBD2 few CASSTRDYREQYF TGTGCCAGCAGCACCCGGGACTATCGCGAGCAGTACTTC
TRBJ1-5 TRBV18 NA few CASSQSGAEKQPQHF TGTGCCAGCTCACAATCAGGGGCTGAGAAACAGCCCCAGCATTTT
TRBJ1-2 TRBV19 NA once CASSTGGGVGGYTF TGTGCCAGTAGTACTGGCGGGGGCGTCGGTGGCTACACCTTC
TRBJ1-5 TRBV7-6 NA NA CASSSNREHQPQHF TGTGCCAGCAGCTCCAACAGGGAACACCAGCCCCAGCATTTT
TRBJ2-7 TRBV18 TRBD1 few CASSPATGGREQYF TGTGCCAGCTCACCGGCGACAGGGGGGCGCGAGCAGTACTTC
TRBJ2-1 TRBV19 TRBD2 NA CASSSLAGQLNEQFF TGTGCCAGTAGTTCGCTAGCGGGGCAACTCAATGAGCAGTTCTTC
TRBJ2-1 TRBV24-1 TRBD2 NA CATRGLAGDREQFF TGTGCCACCAGGGGACTAGCGGGAGATCGTGAGCAGTTCTTC
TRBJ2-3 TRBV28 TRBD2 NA CASSYSGAGGGDTQYF TGTGCCAGCAGTTATTCCGGAGCGGGAGGGGGGGATACGCAGTATTTT
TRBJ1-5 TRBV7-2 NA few CASSPNRAKNQPQHF TGTGCCAGCAGCCCCAACAGGGCAAAAAATCAGCCCCAGCATTTT
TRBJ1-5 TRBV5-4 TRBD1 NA CASSLGGDSSQPQHF TGTGCCAGCAGCTTGGGGGGGGACAGCAGTCAGCCCCAGCATTTT
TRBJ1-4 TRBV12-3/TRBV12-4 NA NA CASSFDRRGKLFF TGTGCCAGCAGTTTCGACCGGAGAGGCAAACTGTTTTTT
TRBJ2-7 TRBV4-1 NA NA CASSSRRAGEQYF TGCGCCAGCAGCTCTCGGAGAGCCGGCGAGCAGTACTTC